Listed here are 14 T cell receptor beta chains from one sample, sequenced in a study of blood T cell repertoires in COVID-19. Data came from immunoSEQ multiplex PCR; TCRdb stores just in-frame clones and leaves some out. Of about 320,000 clones listed, around nine tenths are singletons. The sample comprised PBMCs or T cells enriched from blood (not recorded which). Every receptor here comes from a man aged 55 to 70 who had recovered from COVID-19.

This clone was seen a few times. V is TRBV16 and J is TRBJ1-1; D may be TRBD1 (5 bases). From germline, CDR1 is KGHSY and CDR2 FQNENV. CDR3 length: 14 amino acids. Trimming shortened V by 4 bases and J by 4 bases, and 13 bases separated the two germline ends. As DNA, the CDR3 is TGTGCCAGCAGCCCTCGAACCCAGGGCACTGAAGCTTTCTTT. It specifies CASSPRTQGTEAFF.

The rearrangement links TRBV28 to TRBJ1-2; possibly TRBD1 for D (6 bases). Germline V gene lookup returns CDR1 MDHEN and CDR2 SYDVKM. The CDR3 covers 15 residues. The V end lost 2 bases, the J end lost 0 bases, and 10 bases lay between the germline ends. CDR3 DNA sequence: TGTGCCAGCAGTTTAAACGGACAGTCTAACTATGGCTACACCTTC. Amino acid sequence: CASSLNGQSNYGYTF.

This clone occurred a few times. The genes are TRBV7-8 and TRBJ2-1, with 7 bases that match TRBD1. The CDR3 is 15 amino acids. Germline V CDR1 and CDR2: SGHVS, FQNEAQ. The junction had 6 bases not matched to a gene; V was cut back by 6 bases and J by 1 base. CDR3 residues: CASRVTGPSYNEQFF. In DNA, the CDR3 is TGTGCCAGCAGGGTGACAGGGCCTTCCTACAATGAGCAGTTCTTC. Full variable domain (outside the CDR3, taken from reference TRBV7-8 and TRBJ2-1): GAGVSQSPRYKVAKRGQDVALRCDPISGHVSLFWYQQALGQGPEFLTYFQNEAQLDKSGLPSDRFFAERPEGSVSTLKIQRTQQEDSAVYLCASRVTGPSYNEQFFGPGTRLTVL.

This chain connects TRBV3-1 (or the pseudogene TRBV3-2) to TRBJ2-5; D remains ambiguous. Trimming cost V 0 bases and J 4 bases, with 3 bases left between them. The CDR3 consists of 12 residues. CDR1 LGHDT and CDR2 YNNKEL come from the germline V gene (reference sequence). CDR3 DNA: TGTGCCAGCAGCCAAGATAGAGAGACCCAGTACTTC. As protein: CASSQDRETQYF.

The chain joins TRBV19 to TRBJ1-1, with TRBD1 matching over 7 bases. This CDR3 has 16 amino acids. Per the germline V gene, CDR1 is LNHDA and CDR2 is SQIVND (reference sequence). Trimming removed 5 bases from V and 10 bases from J; junction bases left unmatched: 19. The CDR3 here is CASSFLFWGPQGGAFF. The CDR3 DNA is TGTGCCAGTAGTTTTCTCTTCTGGGGACCCCAGGGGGGAGCTTTCTTT.

The chain uses TRBV4-3 and TRBJ1-2; D may be TRBD1 (5 bases). This CDR3 contains 17 residues. Looked up from germline, CDR1 is LGHNA and CDR2 is YSLEER. V was clipped by 2 bases and J by 4 bases, with 20 bases between them. The CDR3 here is CASSQHPTETRFYGYTF. CDR3 in DNA: TGCGCCAGCAGCCAACATCCGACAGAGACAAGATTCTATGGCTACACCTTC.

This chain joins TRBV6-5 and TRBJ2-2, with D uncertain. V was cut by 7 bases and J by 1 base, with 10 bases left in between. Germline assignment: CDR1 MNHEY and CDR2 SVGAGI. This CDR3 is built from 14 residues. CDR3 sequence: CASTRSRNTGELFF. The CDR3 nucleotides read TGTGCCAGCACCCGTAGTCGGAACACCGGGGAGCTGTTTTTT.

The rearrangement uses TRBV5-1 and TRBJ2-2, with a tentative D call TRBD1 (6 bases). The CDR3 has 13 residues. Germline CDR1 is SGHRS and CDR2 is YFSETQ. V lost 4 bases to trimming and J lost 6 bases, with 10 bases between them. The CDR3 region is CASSVGGAGELFF. The CDR3 DNA sequence: TGCGCCAGCAGCGTAGGGGGAGCCGGGGAGCTGTTTTTT.

V usage is TRBV5-8 and J usage is TRBJ2-5; the D gene is possibly TRBD1 (6 bases). V lost 0 bases, J lost 10 bases, and 7 bases lay in between. The CDR3 contains 11 residues. The V gene's germline CDR1 is SGHTS and CDR2 YDEGEE. The CDR3 here is CASSLEGGQYF. The CDR3 coding sequence is TGTGCCAGCAGCTTGGAAGGGGGCCAGTACTTC.

The V and J genes are TRBV9 and TRBJ2-7; 7 bases map to TRBD2. Germline CDR1 SGDLS, CDR2 YYNGEE. V lost 4 bases to trimming and J lost 0 bases; unmatched junction nucleotides: 4. The CDR3 sequence is 14 residues long. CDR3 residues: CASSRTSDSYEQYF. In DNA, the CDR3 is TGTGCCAGCAGCCGCACTAGCGACTCCTACGAGCAGTACTTC. Drawing the rest from reference TRBV9 and TRBJ2-7, the complete variable domain is DSGVTQTPKHLITATGQRVTLRCSPRSGDLSVYWYQQSLDQGLQFLIQYYNGEERAKGNILERFSAQQFPDLHSELNLSSLELGDSALYFCASSRTSDSYEQYFGPGTRLTVT.

The chain carries TRBV19 and TRBJ1-2, with 7 bases identical to TRBD1. V trimming: 6 bases; J trimming: 4 bases; junction bases outside the gene matches: 14. This CDR3 contains 16 residues. The V gene's germline CDR1 is LNHDA and CDR2 SQIVND (reference sequence). CDR3 bases: TGTGCCAGTAGCACCGGGACAGCCGCATCCGTCTATGGCTACACCTTC. It encodes CASSTGTAASVYGYTF.

The chain is built from TRBV9 and TRBJ1-2, with 7 bases matching TRBD1. The CDR3 sequence is 14 residues long. Losses at the gene ends were 3 bases for V and 2 bases for J; bases not matched to a gene: 4. Germline values: CDR1 SGDLS, CDR2 YYNGEE. This CDR3 is CASSAGTDNYGYTF. The CDR3 coding sequence is TGTGCCAGCAGCGCCGGGACAGACAACTATGGCTACACCTTC. Looking up the rest from reference TRBV9 and TRBJ1-2 gives the full variable domain: DSGVTQTPKHLITATGQRVTLRCSPRSGDLSVYWYQQSLDQGLQFLIQYYNGEERAKGNILERFSAQQFPDLHSELNLSSLELGDSALYFCASSAGTDNYGYTFGSGTRLTVV.

The chain combines TRBV9 with TRBJ1-3; D is ambiguous. CDR1 and CDR2 from the germline V gene are SGDLS and YYNGEE. The CDR3 extends over 14 amino acids. V was pared by 0 bases and J by 4 bases, with 8 bases between. This CDR3 is CASSVVDYGNTIYF. DNA of the CDR3: TGTGCCAGCAGCGTAGTAGATTACGGAAACACCATATATTTT.

The chain combines TRBV18 with TRBJ1-1, with D possibly being TRBD1 (6 bases). Trimming stripped 10 bases from V and 1 base from J, with 16 bases between. Germline V gene data show CDR1 as KGHSH and CDR2 as LQKENI. The CDR3 runs 14 residues. This CDR3 is CATAGGHKNTEAFF. CDR3 in DNA: TGTGCCACGGCGGGGGGACACAAGAACACTGAAGCTTTCTTT.